The 9 T cell receptor beta chains below were found in one sample sequenced in a study of OX40 agonist ivuxolimab in advanced cancers. Profiled with immunoSEQ multiplex PCR; TCRdb holds only in-frame clones, not every one. This table holds about 5,600 clones, 60% to 75% found once. Sequenced here: CD4+ or CD8+ T cells sorted from blood, sampled in a trial of the OX40 agonist ivuxolimab. All receptors come from an adult with an advanced solid tumor such as melanoma, head and neck, liver or kidney cancer.

The rearrangement joins TRBV19 to TRBJ2-7; 8 bases are shared with TRBD2. The CDR3 loop spans 15 amino acids. J lost 1 base, V lost 5 bases, and 7 bases had no gene match. Germline V lookup: CDR1 LNHDA, CDR2 SQIVND (reference sequence). The CDR3, as DNA: TGTGCCAGTAGTTCGGCGGGGGGCGGTTCCTACGAGCAGTACTTC. Translated: CASSSAGGGSYEQYF.

The chain is built from TRBV7-9 and TRBJ2-1; D is undetermined. Trimming stripped 4 bases from V and 0 bases from J, with 10 bases between. This CDR3 is built from 15 residues. CDR1 is SEHNR, CDR2 FQNEAQ, per germline (reference sequence). The CDR3 here is CASSSDLSSYNEQFF. The CDR3 bases are TGTGCCAGCAGCTCCGACTTGAGCTCCTACAATGAGCAGTTCTTC.

The chain carries TRBV7-2 and TRBJ1-1; D not certain. The CDR3 loop spans 15 amino acids. CDR1 SGHTA and CDR2 FQGNSA come from the germline V gene. V lost 1 base and J 0 bases, leaving 9 bases between the germline ends. The chain's CDR3 is CASSLGVIMNTEAFF. CDR3 bases: TGTGCCAGCAGCTTAGGGGTAATCATGAACACTGAAGCTTTCTTT.

The J gene is TRBJ2-5, the V gene TRBV7-8, with 11 bases identical to TRBD2. V lost 5 bases and J lost 0; bases outside the gene matches: 5. The CDR3 covers 16 residues. Germline V CDR1 and CDR2: SGHVS, FQNEAQ. DNA for the CDR3: TGTGCCAGCAGCCTGCTAGCGGGGGGTAACCAAGAGACCCAGTACTTC. Translating gives CASSLLAGGNQETQYF.

This clone showed up just once. The chain is built from TRBV10-3 and TRBJ2-1, with TRBD2 as a possible D gene (5 bases). Germline lookup yields CDR1 ENHRY and CDR2 SYGVKD. V lost 0 bases to trimming and J lost 6 bases, with 12 bases between them. The CDR3 consists of 15 residues. CDR3 region: CAISESRGERNEQFF. The CDR3 DNA is TGTGCCATCAGTGAGTCTCGGGGAGAGCGCAATGAGCAGTTCTTC.

The rearrangement joins TRBV14 to TRBJ2-2; the D is unclear. This CDR3 is built from 16 residues. V dropped 2 bases and J dropped 0 bases, with 10 bases sitting between them. Germline V CDR1 and CDR2: SGHDN, FVKESK. The CDR3 nucleotides are TGTGCCAGCAGCCAATTCCCGGTGTCGAACACCGGGGAGCTGTTTTTT. Translated, it gives CASSQFPVSNTGELFF.

The V gene is TRBV7-3, the J gene TRBJ1-2; TRBD1 might be the D (5 bases). The germline V gene encodes CDR1 SGHTA and CDR2 FQGTGA. The CDR3 is 12 amino acids. Trimming took 5 bases from V and 7 from J, leaving 11 bases between them. The CDR3 loop is CASSPRGGGYTF. The CDR3 DNA reads TGTGCCAGCAGCCCACGGGGGGGTGGCTACACCTTC.

The chain's CDR3 is CSATATGFTGNTIYF. DNA of the CDR3: TGCAGCGCCACTGCTACAGGGTTTACTGGAAACACCATATATTTT. The chain joins TRBV29-1 to TRBJ1-3; D perhaps matches TRBD1 (6 bases). The CDR3 sequence is 15 residues long. V lost 7 bases and J lost 2, with 18 bases in between. Germline V gives CDR1 SQVTM, CDR2 ANQGSEA.

This clone was found many times. V and J are TRBV6-5 and TRBJ2-5; D is unresolved. CDR1 is MNHEY and CDR2 is SVGAGI in the germline V gene. V lost 0 bases and J 5 bases, leaving 7 bases between the germline ends. The CDR3 runs to 13 residues. CDR3 amino acids: CASSYSGWETQYF. DNA of the CDR3: TGTGCCAGCAGTTACTCTGGGTGGGAGACCCAGTACTTC.